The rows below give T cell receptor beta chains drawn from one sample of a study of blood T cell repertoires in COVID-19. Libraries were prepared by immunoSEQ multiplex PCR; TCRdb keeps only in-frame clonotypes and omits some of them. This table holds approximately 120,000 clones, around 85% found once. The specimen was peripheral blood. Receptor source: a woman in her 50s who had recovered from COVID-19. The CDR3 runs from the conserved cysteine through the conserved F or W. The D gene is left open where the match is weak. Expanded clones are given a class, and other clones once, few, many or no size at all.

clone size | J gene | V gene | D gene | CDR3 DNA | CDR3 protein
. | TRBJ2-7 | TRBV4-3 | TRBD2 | TGCGCCAGCAGCCGAACTGTTAGCGGGAGGGCCGCCTACGAGCAGTACTTC | CASSRTVSGRAAYEQYF
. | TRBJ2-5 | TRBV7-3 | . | TGTGCCAGCAGCTTAACTCCGGTGGAAGAGACCCAGTACTTC | CASSLTPVEETQYF
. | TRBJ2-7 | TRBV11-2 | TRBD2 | TGTGCCAGCAGCTCGGGACTAGCGGGGGCGGCGCAGTACTTC | CASSSGLAGAAQYF
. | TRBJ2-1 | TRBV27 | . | TGTGCCAGCGGCCGAGGCCCCGGGAATGAGCAGTTCTTC | CASGRGPGNEQFF
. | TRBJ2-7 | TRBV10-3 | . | TGTGCCATCAGTGAGTCGGCGGAAAACCCCTACGAGCAGTACTTC | CAISESAENPYEQYF
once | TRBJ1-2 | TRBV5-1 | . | TGCGCCAGCAGCTTGGAGGGAGACGTCTTGGATGGCTACACCTTC | CASSLEGDVLDGYTF
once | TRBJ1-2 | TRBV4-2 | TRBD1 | TGTGCCAGCAGCCCGGGACAGGCGATCCCAGGGGGCTACACCTTC | CASSPGQAIPGGYTF
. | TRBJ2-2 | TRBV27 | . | TGTGCCAGCAGTTTATGGACGGGGTCCGGGGAGCTGTTTTTT | CASSLWTGSGELFF
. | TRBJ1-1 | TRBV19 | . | TGTGCCAGTAGCTTGAACACTGAAGCTTTCTTT | CASSLNTEAFF
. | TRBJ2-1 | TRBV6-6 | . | TGTGCCAGCAGTCCCGGGCAGGGAATGTTGAATGAGCAGTTCTTC | CASSPGQGMLNEQFF
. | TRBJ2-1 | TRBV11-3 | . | TGTGCCAGCAGCTTAAAGGGGACTGCCTTGAGGGATGAGCAGTTCTTC | CASSLKGTALRDEQFF
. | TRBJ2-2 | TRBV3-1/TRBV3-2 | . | TGTGCCAGCAGCCAAGCTGGCGGGACCGGGGAGCTGTTTTTT | CASSQAGGTGELFF
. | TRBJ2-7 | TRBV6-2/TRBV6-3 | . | TGTGCCAGCAGTTACTCACAGGTGTCCGCCTACGAGCAGTACTTC | CASSYSQVSAYEQYF
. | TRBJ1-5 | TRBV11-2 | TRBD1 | TGTGCCAGCAGCCCCGGGACAGGGTCGGATCAGCCCCAGCATTTT | CASSPGTGSDQPQHF
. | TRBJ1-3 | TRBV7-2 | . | TGTGCCAGCAGCCGTCAACAGGGCTCTGGAAACACCATATATTTT | CASSRQQGSGNTIYF
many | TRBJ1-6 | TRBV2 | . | TGTGCCAGCAGTGAAGCGAGGGTCAACCTTGGTTCACCCCTCCACTTT | CASSEARVNLGSPLHF
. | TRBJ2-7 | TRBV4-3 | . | TGCGCCAGCAGCCAAGATATGAATGTCGGGTACGAGCAGTACTTC | CASSQDMNVGYEQYF
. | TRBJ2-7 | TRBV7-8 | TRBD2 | TGTGCCAGCAGCCCGGGGACTAGCGGGACCTACGAGCAGTACTTC | CASSPGTSGTYEQYF
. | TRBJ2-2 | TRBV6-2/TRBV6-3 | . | TGTGCCAGCAGCCTGATACCGGGTCTCGGGGAGCTGTTTTTT | CASSLIPGLGELFF
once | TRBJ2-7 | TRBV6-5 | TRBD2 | TGTGCCAGCAGTTACTCACCCGGGGGGTACGAGCAGTACTTC | CASSYSPGGYEQYF
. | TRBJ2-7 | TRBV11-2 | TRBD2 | TGTGCCAGCAGCTTATTTCGGACTAGCGGGTACTCCTACGAGCAGTACTTC | CASSLFRTSGYSYEQYF
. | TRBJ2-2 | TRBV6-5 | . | TGTGCCAGCAGGGGCCGTCCCCCGAACACCGGGGAGCTGTTTTTT | CASRGRPPNTGELFF
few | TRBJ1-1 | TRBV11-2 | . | TGTGCCAGCGAGGAAATGAACACTGAAGCTTTCTTT | CASEEMNTEAFF
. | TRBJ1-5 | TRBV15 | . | TGTGCCACCAGCGAAGACAGCAGCAATCAGCCCCAGCATTTT | CATSEDSSNQPQHF
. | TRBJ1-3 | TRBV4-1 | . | TGCGCCAGCAGCCGCGGTATGGACTCTGGAAACACCATATATTTT | CASSRGMDSGNTIYF
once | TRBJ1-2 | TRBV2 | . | TGTGCCAGCAGTGAAGTAGGGGGGGCTGGGTATGGCTACACCTTC | CASSEVGGAGYGYTF
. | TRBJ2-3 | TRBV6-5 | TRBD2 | TGTGCCAGCAGTTACAGCGGGGGAGGCACAGATACGCAGTATTTT | CASSYSGGGTDTQYF
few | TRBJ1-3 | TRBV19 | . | TGTGCCAGTATTGACAGGCCCGGAAACACCATATATTTT | CASIDRPGNTIYF
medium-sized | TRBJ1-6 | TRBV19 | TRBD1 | TGTGCCAGCCAGGACAGGAAAAGCTATAATTCACCCCTCCACTTT | CASQDRKSYNSPLHF
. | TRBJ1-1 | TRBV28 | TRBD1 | TGTGCCAGCAGTTGGACAGGGGAGGAGAACACTGAAGCTTTCTTT | CASSWTGEENTEAFF
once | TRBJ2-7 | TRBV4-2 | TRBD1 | TGTGCCAGCAGCAGGGACAGCGGCTACGAGCAGTACTTC | CASSRDSGYEQYF
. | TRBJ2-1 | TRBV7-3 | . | TGTGCCAGCAGCTTAACGGGAGGCTCCTACAATGAGCAGTTCTTC | CASSLTGGSYNEQFF
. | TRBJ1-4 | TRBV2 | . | TGTGCCAGCAGTGTGGGGCACGCGGGGAAACTGTTTTTT | CASSVGHAGKLFF
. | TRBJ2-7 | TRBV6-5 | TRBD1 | TGTGCCAGCAGACCGGGACAGGACTACAGCGAGCAGTACTTC | CASRPGQDYSEQYF
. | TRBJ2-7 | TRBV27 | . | TGTGCCAGCTCTAATACGGTCTCCTACGAGCAGTACTTC | CASSNTVSYEQYF
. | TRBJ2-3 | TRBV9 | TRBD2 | TGTGCCAGCAGCGTTAGCGGGGGCTTTCCGCGTACGCAGTATTTT | CASSVSGGFPRTQYF
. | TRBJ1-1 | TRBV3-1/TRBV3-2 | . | TGTGCCAGCAGCCAAGAATTCAGGGGATCCCCTGAAGCTTTCTTT | CASSQEFRGSPEAFF
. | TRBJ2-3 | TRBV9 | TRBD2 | TGTGCCAGCAGCGTGGGGACTAGCGGGAGGGCGTTAGGTACGCAGTATTTT | CASSVGTSGRALGTQYF
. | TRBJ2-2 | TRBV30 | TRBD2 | TGTGCCTGGAGTGTACTCGGGACTAGTCAAACGAACACCGGGGAGCTGTTTTTT | CAWSVLGTSQTNTGELFF
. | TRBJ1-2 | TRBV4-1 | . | TGCGCCAGCAGCCAAGCCCCCAACGGGGTTCATGGCTACACCTTC | CASSQAPNGVHGYTF
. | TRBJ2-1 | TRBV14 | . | TGTGCCAGCAGCCACGGGGGTAGCTCCTACAATGAGCAGTTCTTC | CASSHGGSSYNEQFF
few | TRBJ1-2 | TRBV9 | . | TGTGCCAGCAGCGGGGGATTGGGGGGGATCCCCTATGGCTACACCTTC | CASSGGLGGIPYGYTF
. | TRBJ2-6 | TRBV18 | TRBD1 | TGTGCCAGCTCATCTCCGGGACAGGGGGCCAACGTCCTGACTTTC | CASSSPGQGANVLTF
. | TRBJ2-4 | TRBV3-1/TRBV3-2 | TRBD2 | TGTGCCAGCAGCCACCCGAAGACTAGCGGGACCCCGGACATTCAGTACTTC | CASSHPKTSGTPDIQYF